This entry describes one T cell receptor beta chain. The data stem from a study of T cell changes during pregnancy in multiple sclerosis. In germline, CDR1 is SGHRS, CDR2 YFSETQ. Trimming cost V 0 bases and J 0 bases, with 9 bases left between them. The CDR3 is 15 residues long. Sequenced by immunoSEQ multiplex PCR; TCRdb stores in-frame clones only, minus some. This sample yields about 130,000 clones, of which about 96% are seen a single time; 0.44% belongs to the top ten. The chain recombines TRBV5-1 with TRBJ1-2; unclear D gene. This sequence originates from a female donor with multiple sclerosis, enrolled in a pregnancy study. Source: peripheral blood, taken after pregnancy. CDR3 in amino acids: CASSLESGANYGYTF. The CDR3 DNA sequence: TGCGCCAGCAGCTTGGAGTCCGGGGCTAACTATGGCTACACCTTC.